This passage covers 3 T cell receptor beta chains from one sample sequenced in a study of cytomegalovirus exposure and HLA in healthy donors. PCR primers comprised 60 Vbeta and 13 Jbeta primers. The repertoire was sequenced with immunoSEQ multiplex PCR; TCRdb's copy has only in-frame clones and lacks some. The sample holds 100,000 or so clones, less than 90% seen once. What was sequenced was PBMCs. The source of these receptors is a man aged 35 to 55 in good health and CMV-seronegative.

CDR3 protein: CASSQDTGGTEAFF. In DNA form, the CDR3 reads TGCGCCAGCAGCCAAGATACAGGGGGCACTGAAGCTTTCTTT. The rearrangement links TRBV4-3 to TRBJ1-1, with 8 bases lining up with TRBD1. J lost 4 bases, V lost 0 bases, and 1 base had no gene match. From germline, CDR1 is LGHNA and CDR2 YSLEER. The CDR3 sequence is 14 residues long.

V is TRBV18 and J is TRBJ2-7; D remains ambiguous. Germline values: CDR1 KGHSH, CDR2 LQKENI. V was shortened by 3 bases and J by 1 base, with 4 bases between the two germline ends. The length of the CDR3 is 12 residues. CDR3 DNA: TGTGCCAGCTCACCGAGTTCCTACGAGCAGTACTTC. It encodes CASSPSSYEQYF.

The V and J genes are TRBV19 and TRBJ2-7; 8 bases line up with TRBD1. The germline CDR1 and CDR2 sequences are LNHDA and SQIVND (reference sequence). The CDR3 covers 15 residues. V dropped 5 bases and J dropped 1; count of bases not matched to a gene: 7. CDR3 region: CASSPHRGASYEQYF. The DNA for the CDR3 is TGTGCCAGTAGTCCCCACAGGGGGGCTTCCTACGAGCAGTACTTC.